This is a list of T cell receptor beta chains from one sample in a study of T cell responses to AZD1222 COVID-19 vaccine. Method: immunoSEQ multiplex PCR; TCRdb's copy keeps in-frame clones and lacks some. The sample carries around 140,000 clones, 85% to 95% recorded once. The starting material was peripheral blood, obtained on day 0 of AZD1222 vaccination. The receptor set was obtained from an adult in good health. The CDR3 runs from the conserved cysteine through the conserved F or W.

j_call v_call cdr3_aa
TRBJ1-2 TRBV20-1 CSASTDFYGYTF
TRBJ1-1 TRBV5-1 CASSPKLDTEAFF
TRBJ2-4 TRBV6-5 CASPGGGSKNIQYF
TRBJ2-7 TRBV6-2/TRBV6-3 CASSSYPGAQTYEQYF
TRBJ1-1 TRBV5-1 CASSLQDYRNTEAFF
TRBJ2-5 TRBV7-7 CASSLPGQGETQYF
TRBJ2-3 TRBV30 CAWRTSGSDTQYF
TRBJ1-4 TRBV4-2 CASSSDRGANEKLFF
TRBJ2-1 TRBV6-4 CASSRFPASYNEQFF
TRBJ2-2 TRBV7-2 CASSQTGELFF
TRBJ2-3 TRBV5-5 CASSLAGGGMRTDTQYF
TRBJ2-7 TRBV3-1/TRBV3-2 CASSQDFGVIYEQYF
TRBJ2-3 TRBV7-3 CASSREGSTDTQYF
TRBJ2-7 TRBV18 CASSPGGEPIYEQYF
TRBJ1-3 TRBV5-1 CASSVLRADSFEGNTIYF
TRBJ2-3 TRBV12-3/TRBV12-4 CASSVLVTDTQYF
TRBJ2-7 TRBV10-3 CAISESFEGYEQYF
TRBJ1-5 TRBV10-3 CAISEQFNQPQHF
TRBJ2-2 TRBV12-5 CASGLVLGQGGTGELFF
TRBJ2-7 TRBV7-9 CASRPTGKASSYEQYF
TRBJ1-1 TRBV28 CASSPPGPKDFEAFF
TRBJ2-1 TRBV5-1 CASSLREFVDNEQFF
TRBJ1-5 TRBV15 CATSRFRDRGLGDQPQHF
TRBJ2-7 TRBV7-8 CASSLAPLDNPYEQYF
TRBJ1-6 TRBV5-5 CASTKGDRINSPLHF
TRBJ1-2 TRBV20-1 CSARDTPRETF
TRBJ1-2 TRBV11-2 CASSQPWQGNLGYTF
TRBJ2-7 TRBV30 CAWSIGTALSSYEQYF
TRBJ1-2 TRBV14 CASSQDSKAYGYTF
TRBJ1-4 TRBV7-2 CASSLTPLAPSTNEKLFF
TRBJ2-1 TRBV5-6 CASSLAGTAYNEQFF
TRBJ2-7 TRBV18 CASSPPGANSYEQYF
TRBJ2-7 TRBV28 CASSLPSGTAYEQYF
TRBJ2-2 TRBV19 CASSPSKDSTRTGELFF
TRBJ2-5 TRBV12-3/TRBV12-4 CASSPGGETQYF
TRBJ2-5 TRBV4-2 CASSQDRVGETQYF
TRBJ2-6 TRBV2 CARGLASGGANVLTF
TRBJ2-3 TRBV27 CASRNSGRGTDTQYF
TRBJ2-7 TRBV4-2 CASSRGRGARGFHEQYF
TRBJ1-2 TRBV6-2/TRBV6-3 CASSPQGQGYGYTF
TRBJ1-3 TRBV7-2 CASSKGGRTGNTIYF
TRBJ1-2 TRBV2 CATRSREGYGYTF
TRBJ2-7 TRBV5-1 CASSSYGTAFVDEQYF
TRBJ1-6 TRBV9 CASSGGQQNSPLHF
TRBJ1-6 TRBV6-4 CASSDSTNSPLHF
TRBJ1-1 TRBV11-2 CASSPWGGRSNTEAFF
TRBJ2-7 TRBV7-2 CASSLSSGTVVYEQYF
TRBJ1-2 TRBV5-1 CASSREANYGYTF
TRBJ2-1 TRBV28 CASSLGVERRQFF
TRBJ2-3 TRBV19 CASSPAGVGLGTQYF
TRBJ1-5 TRBV7-6 CASSLGPPTTSSNQPQHF
TRBJ2-4 TRBV6-5 CASSYSTGNIQYF
TRBJ1-2 TRBV5-8 CASSLVLGTGGYTF